This TCR beta chain was captured by sequencing in a study of CD8+CD57+ T cells in acquired aplastic anemia. About the study: The sorted CD4+ and CD8+ cells yielded an average around 3 ug of DNA. The study, taken as a whole, reports: The same twenty-nine CD8+ CDR3 sequences occurred in patients and in controls.

With respect to this clonotype: The antigen remains unidentified.

Germline-derived CDR1 and CDR2 are KGHDR and SFDVKD. The CDR3 contains 16 residues. V was trimmed by 9 bases and J by 14 bases, leaving 28 bases between them. Profiles of TCR beta VDJ and CDR3 were generated from a genomic DNA template. Each CDR3 protein gets one entry after TCRdb re-called the reads with MiXCR. The sample gives 200,000 to 250,000 distinct CDR3 sequences, 65% of which show up once; about 60% is in the top ten. CD8+CD57+ cell expansion had been shown by flow cytometry in patients chosen for sequencing. Blood sampling was performed on the patients, and none of them had received therapy by then.

The source is a human donor with aplastic anemia. Input material: sorted CD4+, CD8+, or CD8+CD57+ T cells (not recorded which) from PBMCs. The chain uses TRBV24-1 and TRBJ1-6; a weak D match, TRBD1 (5 bases). The CDR3, as DNA: TGTGCCACCGGGGGTCTCGGACGGATGGAACCCCCCACCCTCCACTTT. Its protein is CATGGLGRMEPPTLHF.